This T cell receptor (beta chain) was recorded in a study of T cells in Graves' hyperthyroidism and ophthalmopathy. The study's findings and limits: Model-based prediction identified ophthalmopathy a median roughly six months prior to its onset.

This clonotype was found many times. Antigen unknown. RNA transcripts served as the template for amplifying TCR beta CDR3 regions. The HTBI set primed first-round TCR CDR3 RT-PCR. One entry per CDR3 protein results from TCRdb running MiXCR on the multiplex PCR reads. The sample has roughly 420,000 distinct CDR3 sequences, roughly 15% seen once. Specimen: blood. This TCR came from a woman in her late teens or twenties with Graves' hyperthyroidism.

CDR3 sequence reads: CASMEWRGAYEQYF. Written as DNA, the CDR3 is TGTGCCAGCATGGAGTGGAGGGGTGCCTACGAGCAGTACTTC. The chain couples TRBV27 to TRBJ2-7; weak D call: TRBD2 (6 bases). In germline, CDR1 is MNHEY, CDR2 SMNVEV (reference sequence). V lost 7 bases, J lost 2 bases, and 15 bases lay in between. The CDR3 consists of 14 residues.